The source of this TCR beta chain is a study of blood T cell repertoires in COVID-19. With regard to this clone: A junction end diverges from the germline sequence, so it may reflect a read error.

Produced via immunoSEQ multiplex PCR; TCRdb's table is partial and in-frame only. The table includes about 150,000 clones, approximately 78% detected once. The TCR originated in a man aged 80 or over with acute or convalescent COVID-19. Material: peripheral blood.

The CDR3 DNA sequence: TGTGCCAGCACTAAGGGGGCCTCTTCTTTT. Amino acids: CASTKGASSF. The chain is built from TRBV9 and TRBJ1-1, with TRBD1 identical over 7 bases. The CDR3 spans 10 residues. The germline CDR1 and CDR2 sequences are SGDLS and YYNGEE.